Following are 10 T cell receptor beta chains from one sample sequenced in a study of blood T cell repertoires in COVID-19. TCRdb keeps only in-frame clones here, not all; method: immunoSEQ multiplex PCR. The sample has approximately 130,000 clones, around 86% seen once. The material sequenced was peripheral blood. The receptors originated from a man in his forties with active or convalescent COVID-19.

The chain couples TRBV29-1 to TRBJ2-7; 8 bases fit TRBD1. Germline V gene sequence: CDR1 SQVTM, CDR2 ANQGSEA. The length of the CDR3 is 13 residues. The trim removed 6 bases at V and 3 bases at J, leaving 7 bases unmatched. DNA for the CDR3: TGCAGCGTCAGGGGACAGGCCGTCTACGAGCAGTACTTC. Encoded protein: CSVRGQAVYEQYF.

The rearrangement links TRBV29-1 to TRBJ1-2; TRBD1 agrees at 8 bases. Germline V gene lookup returns CDR1 SQVTM and CDR2 ANQGSEA. The CDR3 is 14 amino acids. V dropped 1 base and J dropped 8; count of bases not matched to a gene: 9. CDR3 loop: CSVEGEDRAGGYTF. The CDR3 coding sequence is TGCAGCGTTGAAGGGGAGGACAGGGCGGGGGGCTACACCTTC.

This sequence joins TRBV7-2 and TRBJ2-5, with 10 nucleotides matching TRBD2. This CDR3 has 16 residues. Germline assignment: CDR1 SGHTA and CDR2 FQGNSA. V lost 4 bases, J lost 5 bases, and 10 bases stayed unmatched. CDR3 nucleotide sequence: TGTGCCAGCAGCTATAGCAGCGGGGGGGGGTATGAGACCCAGTACTTC. Encoded protein: CASSYSSGGGYETQYF.

This chain uses TRBV6-4 with TRBJ2-3, with TRBD2 matching over 9 bases. Germline trimming cut 6 bases from V and 0 bases from J; bases unmatched to any gene: 4. CDR1 is MRHNA, CDR2 SNTAGT, per germline. The CDR3 has 15 amino acids. CDR3 protein: CASRLTSGSTDTQYF. CDR3 DNA: TGTGCCAGCAGACTCACTAGCGGGAGCACAGATACGCAGTATTTT.

For this clone: Relative to the germline gene, one junction end is altered; a read error may explain this. CDR3 sequence reads: CARRRAKQYF. Written as DNA, the CDR3 is TGCGCCCGCAGGCGGGCAAAGCAGTACTTC. V is TRBV5-1 and J is TRBJ2-7; the D gene is possibly TRBD2 (5 bases). The germline V gene encodes CDR1 SGHRS and CDR2 YFSETQ. The CDR3 consists of 10 residues. The complete variable domain, with remaining parts taken from reference TRBV5-1 and TRBJ2-7, reads KAGVTQTPRYLIKTRGQQVTLSCSPISGHRSVSWYQQTPGQGLQFLFEYFSETQRNKGNFPGRFSGRQFSNSRSEMNVSTLELGDSALYLCARRRAKQYFGPGTRLTVT.

This chain uses TRBV7-2 with TRBJ2-7; tentatively, D is TRBD2 (6 bases). The CDR3 contains 15 residues. V shed 4 bases and J shed 4 bases, with 17 bases lying between them. Germline lookup yields CDR1 SGHTA and CDR2 FQGNSA. The CDR3 loop is CASSSAPGLAYEQYF. CDR3 bases: TGTGCCAGCAGCTCTGCCCCGGGACTTGCTTACGAGCAGTACTTC.

This chain connects TRBV9 to TRBJ2-3; tentative D call: TRBD2 (5 bases). This CDR3 contains 15 residues. V was trimmed by 5 bases and J by 0 bases, leaving 13 bases between them. The germline V gene encodes CDR1 SGDLS and CDR2 YYNGEE. The CDR3 is CASSVGLSSTDTQYF. The CDR3 coding sequence is TGTGCCAGCAGTGTCGGACTTAGCAGCACAGATACGCAGTATTTT.

The gene calls are TRBV7-3 and TRBJ2-3; TRBD1 is a possible D gene (5 bases). CDR1 and CDR2 (germline): SGHTA, FQGTGA. Trimming cost V 2 bases and J 4 bases, with 7 bases left between them. The length of the CDR3 is 13 residues. The CDR3 DNA reads TGTGCCAGCAGCTTATGGGGCCCAGATACGCAGTATTTT. Translated: CASSLWGPDTQYF.

This clone was found once. This sequence joins TRBV7-2 and TRBJ1-1; D is unresolved. Germline assignment: CDR1 SGHTA and CDR2 FQGNSA. V lost 5 bases and J lost 11, with 24 bases in between. The CDR3 contains 15 residues. CDR3 loop: CASSREVRGPLGAFF. CDR3 nucleotides: TGTGCCAGCAGCAGAGAGGTGAGAGGGCCGTTGGGGGCTTTCTTT. Variable domain in full (rest from reference TRBV7-2 and TRBJ1-1): GAGVSQSPSNKVTEKGKDVELRCDPISGHTALYWYRQSLGQGLEFLIYFQGNSAPDKSGLPSDRFSAERTGGSVSTLTIQRTQQEDSAVYLCASSREVRGPLGAFFGQGTRLTVV.

A remark on this clone: Other nucleotide sequences in the sample specify the same CDR3. V and J are TRBV5-1 and TRBJ1-3; 11 bases are a match to TRBD1. Germline CDR1 and CDR2: SGHRS and YFSETQ. V shed 4 bases and J 2 bases; nucleotides not matched to a gene: 5. The CDR3 contains 16 residues. DNA of the CDR3: TGCGCCAGCAGCCCCAGGACAGGGGGCCCTGGAAACACCATATATTTT. It codes for CASSPRTGGPGNTIYF.